This paragraph covers one T cell receptor beta chain sequence. Its antigen is unidentified. This sample is part of a study of cytomegalovirus exposure and HLA in healthy donors. Here immunoSEQ multiplex PCR was the method, and the copy in TCRdb shows in-frame clones only, minus some. The table lists about 79,000 clones, roughly 93% of them singletons. General observations from the study: High sensitivity and specificity were reportedly achieved when the classifier diagnosed cytomegalovirus status. In vitro testing confirmed a few CMV-associated chains as specific for CMV antigens. Associated with cytomegalovirus, according to the listing, were 150 to 200 TCR beta chains.

V gave up 5 bases and J gave up 14 bases; unmatched junction bases: 8. Germline V gene data show CDR1 as SGHVS and CDR2 as FQNEAQ. The length of the CDR3 is 14 residues. The source material was PBMCs. The clonotype was recovered from a woman aged 30 to 39 in good health and CMV-seronegative. V usage is TRBV7-8 and J usage is TRBJ2-1; 14 positions agree with TRBD2. The CDR3: CASSPGLAGESEFF. The DNA for the CDR3 is TGTGCCAGCAGCCCGGGACTAGCGGGGGAATCGGAGTTCTTC.